This T cell receptor (beta chain) was found in a study of blood T cell repertoires in COVID-19. Across the whole study: Sample material is recorded as cDNA or gDNA derived from T cells, B-cell-depleted T cells, or PBMCs.

TCRdb's table, derived via immunoSEQ multiplex PCR, lists solely in-frame clones and lacks some. The data show about 270,000 clones, around nine tenths seen once. The CDR3 is 12 amino acids. V was pared by 3 bases and J by 8 bases, with 11 bases between. CDR1 is SGDLS and CDR2 is YYNGEE in the germline V gene. This clone has just a few counts. Sequences were obtained from peripheral blood. This rearrangement joins TRBV9 to TRBJ1-2; TRBD1 might be the D (5 bases). The receptor was isolated from a woman between 55 and 75 years old who had recovered from COVID-19. The CDR3 nucleotides are TGTGCCAGCAGCGGCGGGGACGCGGGCTACACCTTC. Amino acid sequence: CASSGGDAGYTF. Complete variable domain (other parts from reference TRBV9 and TRBJ1-2): DSGVTQTPKHLITATGQRVTLRCSPRSGDLSVYWYQQSLDQGLQFLIQYYNGEERAKGNILERFSAQQFPDLHSELNLSSLELGDSALYFCASSGGDAGYTFGSGTRLTVV.